These 13 T cell receptor beta chains share one sample of origin, sequenced in a study of T cell repertoires in cytomegalovirus infection. Using its own MiXCR run on the reads, TCRdb lists one record per CDR3 protein. The table has a few hundred thousand distinct CDR3 sequences, approximately 40% seen once. Their target antigens are unknown. Sequencing was performed on cultured PBMCs, taken from culture after CMV antigen stimulation. The receptors come from a human donor in good health (CMV status not recorded). Some clones in this sample may be carry-over from other donors' samples.

J is TRBJ2-1 and V is TRBV7-9; 8 bases line up with TRBD1. Trimming took 5 bases from V and 5 from J; bases not matched to a gene: 8. This CDR3 contains 15 residues. CDR1 and CDR2 (germline): SEHNR, FQNEAQ (reference sequence). CDR3 residues: CASSPRDRINNEQFF. The CDR3 coding sequence is TGTGCCAGCAGCCCCCGGGACAGGATTAACAATGAGCAGTTCTTC. Full variable domain (missing parts from reference TRBV7-9 and TRBJ2-1): DTGVSQNPRHKITKRGQNVTFRCDPISEHNRLYWYRQTLGQGPEFLTYFQNEAQLEKSRLLSDRFSAERPKGSFSTLEIQRTEQGDSAMYLCASSPRDRINNEQFFGPGTRLTVL.

J is TRBJ2-5 and V is TRBV6-2 or TRBV6-3, with D perhaps matching TRBD2 (5 bases). Germline-derived CDR1 and CDR2 are MNHEY and SVGEGT. The CDR3 runs 17 residues. V lost 3 bases to trimming and J lost 1 base, with 18 bases between them. As DNA, the CDR3 is TGTGCCAGCAGTTATCGTGGGGTCGGGGTCCTCCAAGAGACCCAGTACTTC. This encodes CASSYRGVGVLQETQYF.

The chain recombines TRBV6-2 or TRBV6-3 with TRBJ2-7, with TRBD2 as a possible D gene (7 bases). V gave up 2 bases and J gave up 6 bases, with 14 bases separating them. This CDR3 contains 14 residues. Looked up from germline, CDR1 is MNHEY and CDR2 is SVGEGT. CDR3 amino acids: CASSYPGEGLEQYF. The CDR3 DNA is TGTGCCAGCAGTTACCCAGGGGAGGGTCTCGAGCAGTACTTC.

The chain joins TRBV7-6 to TRBJ2-7; D not resolved. The CDR3 extends over 13 amino acids. The V end was cut by 6 bases, the J end by 7 bases, with 16 bases between. Germline V lookup: CDR1 SGHVS, CDR2 FNYEAQ. CDR3 in amino acids: CASSPNTWREQYF. CDR3 sequence (DNA): TGTGCCAGCAGTCCGAACACTTGGCGTGAGCAGTACTTC.

CDR3 coding DNA: TGTGCCAGCAGCCACACAGGGAACTATGGCTACACCTTC. Translation: CASSHTGNYGYTF. V and J are TRBV7-6 and TRBJ1-2, with a tentative D call TRBD1 (6 bases). This CDR3 contains 13 residues. The germline V and J ends were trimmed by 5 bases and 2 bases, with 9 bases remaining between them. Germline CDR1 is SGHVS and CDR2 is FNYEAQ.

The chain recombines TRBV7-2 with TRBJ2-3; 7 bases agree with TRBD2. The CDR3 runs 15 residues. The germline V gene has CDR1 SGHTA and CDR2 FQGNSA. V gave up 5 bases and J gave up 2 bases; unmatched junction bases: 7. CDR3 nucleotide sequence: TGTGCCAGCAGCCCCCAGCGGGGAGACACAGATACGCAGTATTTT. Amino acid sequence: CASSPQRGDTDTQYF.

The chain joins TRBV5-1 to TRBJ2-1; 8 bases map to TRBD2. The V segment lost 4 bases and the J segment 0 bases; nucleotides outside the gene matches: 9. CDR1 is SGHRS and CDR2 is YFSETQ in the germline V gene. The CDR3 covers 17 residues. The DNA of the CDR3 is TGCGCCAGCAGCAACACTAGCGGACCCCCCTCCTACAATGAGCAGTTCTTC. Translated: CASSNTSGPPSYNEQFF.

This clonotype was observed at least ten times. This chain connects TRBV5-1 to TRBJ2-1; TRBD2 matches 8 bases. CDR3 size: 16 residues. In germline, CDR1 is SGHRS, CDR2 YFSETQ. Germline trimming cut 1 base from V and 8 bases from J; bases unmatched to any gene: 11. DNA of the CDR3: TGCGCCAGCAGCTTGAACGTCCGGGAGGGCCTCGATGAGCAGTTCTTC. This encodes CASSLNVREGLDEQFF.

This clonotype was counted only a few times. This chain uses TRBV7-2 with TRBJ2-5, with no clear D. V was trimmed by 5 bases and J by 4 bases, leaving 11 bases between them. The CDR3 is 13 residues long. Germline-derived CDR1 and CDR2 are SGHTA and FQGNSA. The CDR3 sequence: CASSPSRGETQYF. CDR3 coding DNA: TGTGCCAGCAGCCCTTCGAGAGGAGAGACCCAGTACTTC.

V usage is TRBV11-2 and J usage is TRBJ2-7; D might be TRBD2 (6 bases). Trimming cost V 5 bases and J 7 bases, with 21 bases left between them. This CDR3 is built from 15 residues. Germline V gives CDR1 SGHAT, CDR2 FQNNGV. CDR3 amino acids: CASSVRGGPYVEQYF. CDR3 sequence (DNA): TGTGCCAGCAGCGTAAGGGGAGGACCGTATGTGGAGCAGTACTTC.

The rearrangement links TRBV12-3 or TRBV12-4 to TRBJ2-1, with 9 bases fitting TRBD2. V lost 6 bases, J lost 3 bases, and 6 bases stayed unmatched. The CDR3 has 15 residues. The CDR3 bases are TGTGCCAGCAGCGTCCTAGCGGGGAACTACAATGAGCAGTTCTTC. Translated, it gives CASSVLAGNYNEQFF.

This rearrangement joins TRBV7-4 to TRBJ1-2; TRBD1 agrees at 7 bases. The CDR3 is 15 amino acids. The V gene end was trimmed by 5 bases and the J gene end by 4 bases; junction bases not matched to a gene: 10. Germline V gives CDR1 SGHVT, CDR2 SQSDAQ. Here the CDR3 DNA reads TGTGCCAGCAGCCAAAGCAGGGGGGATTTCTATGGCTACACCTTC. Protein: CASSQSRGDFYGYTF.

This clonotype was counted a few times. V and J are TRBV7-2 and TRBJ2-7, with 7 positions matching TRBD2. The germline gives CDR1 SGHTA, CDR2 FQGNSA. V was clipped by 5 bases and J by 7 bases; unmatched bases: 17. The CDR3 is 16 residues long. The CDR3 coding sequence is TGTGCCAGCAGCGCGTATCTCGGCGGGGGAATGGGGGAGCAGTACTTC. It specifies CASSAYLGGGMGEQYF. The entire variable domain, with the rest obtained from reference TRBV7-2 and TRBJ2-7, is as follows: GAGVSQSPSNKVTEKGKDVELRCDPISGHTALYWYRQSLGQGLEFLIYFQGNSAPDKSGLPSDRFSAERTGGSVSTLTIQRTQQEDSAVYLCASSAYLGGGMGEQYFGPGTRLTVT.